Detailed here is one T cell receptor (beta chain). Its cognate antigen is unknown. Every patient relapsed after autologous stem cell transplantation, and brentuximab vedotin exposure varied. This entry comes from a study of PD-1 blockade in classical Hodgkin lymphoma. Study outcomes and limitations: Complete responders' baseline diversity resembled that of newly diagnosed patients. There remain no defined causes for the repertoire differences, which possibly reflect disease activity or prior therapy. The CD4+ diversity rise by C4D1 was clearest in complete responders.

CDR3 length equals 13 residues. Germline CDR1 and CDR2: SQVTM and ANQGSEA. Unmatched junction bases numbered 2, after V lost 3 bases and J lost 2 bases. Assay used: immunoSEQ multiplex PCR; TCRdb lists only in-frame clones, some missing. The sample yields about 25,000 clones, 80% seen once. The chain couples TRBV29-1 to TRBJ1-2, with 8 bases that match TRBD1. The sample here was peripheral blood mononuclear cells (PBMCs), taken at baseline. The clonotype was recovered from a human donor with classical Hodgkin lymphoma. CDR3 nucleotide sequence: TGCAGCGTTGACCGACAGGGGAACTATGGCTACACCTTC. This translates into CSVDRQGNYGYTF.